This T cell receptor beta chain appears in the sequencing data of a study of blood T cell repertoires in COVID-19. Study information: COVID-19 samples from acute and convalescent phases originated in the United States, Italy and Spain. From T cells, B-cell-depleted T cells, or PBMCs came the material, which was cDNA or gDNA.

CDR3 length: 15 amino acids. Germline V CDR1 and CDR2: MDHEN, SYDVKM. V shed 6 bases and J 2 bases; nucleotides not matched to a gene: 7. As processed by the authors: Amplification of reference gene primers was used by the study to estimate nucleated cell counts. Produced via immunoSEQ multiplex PCR; TCRdb's table is partial and in-frame only. For V, J and clone size, that table is used; D and trimming come from the DNA. Of tens of thousands of clones listed, roughly 85% are singletons. Sequencing was done on a sample of peripheral blood. The TCR comes from a woman in her fifties or sixties with active COVID-19. The J gene is TRBJ2-7, the V gene TRBV28; 10 bases align to TRBD1. The CDR3 region has the DNA TGTGCCAGCAGCTCGACAGGGGGCGGAACCTACGAGCAGTACTTC. Its translation is CASSSTGGGTYEQYF. Drawing the rest from reference TRBV28 and TRBJ2-7, the complete variable domain is DVKVTQSSRYLVKRTGEKVFLECVQDMDHENMFWYRQDPGLGLRLIYFSYDVKMKEKGDIPEGYSVSREKKERFSLILESASTNQTSMYLCASSSTGGGTYEQYFGPGTRLTVT.